This TCR beta chain was obtained from a study of CD8 T cells in Susac syndrome. Random-hexamer reverse transcription was applied to about 0.5 to 1 ug RNA. Each CDR3 protein gets one entry after TCRdb re-called the immunoSEQ multiplex PCR reads with MiXCR. Of about 200,000 distinct CDR3 sequences in the sample, 95% were seen once. The CDR3 runs to 15 residues. The V and J ends lost 3 bases and 0 bases respectively, with 10 bases between them. Germline CDR1 is SGDLS and CDR2 is YYNGEE. CD8+ and CD4+ T cells taken from blood had their TCR beta sequenced. Healthy donors constituted the controls, which were matched for age and sex. Purification of the CD8+ and CD4+ T cells relied on negative isolation, and TEMRA cells underwent FACS enrichment.

This chain links TRBV9 with TRBJ2-1, with D hard to call. The sequence derives from a human donor in good health. The sequenced material came from CD4+ T cells from PBMCs. The CDR3 region is CASSGLGGSYNEQFF. The CDR3, as DNA: TGTGCCAGCAGCGGACTTGGTGGCTCCTACAATGAGCAGTTCTTC. Full variable domain (rest looked up from reference TRBV9 and TRBJ2-1): DSGVTQTPKHLITATGQRVTLRCSPRSGDLSVYWYQQSLDQGLQFLIQYYNGEERAKGNILERFSAQQFPDLHSELNLSSLELGDSALYFCASSGLGGSYNEQFFGPGTRLTVL.